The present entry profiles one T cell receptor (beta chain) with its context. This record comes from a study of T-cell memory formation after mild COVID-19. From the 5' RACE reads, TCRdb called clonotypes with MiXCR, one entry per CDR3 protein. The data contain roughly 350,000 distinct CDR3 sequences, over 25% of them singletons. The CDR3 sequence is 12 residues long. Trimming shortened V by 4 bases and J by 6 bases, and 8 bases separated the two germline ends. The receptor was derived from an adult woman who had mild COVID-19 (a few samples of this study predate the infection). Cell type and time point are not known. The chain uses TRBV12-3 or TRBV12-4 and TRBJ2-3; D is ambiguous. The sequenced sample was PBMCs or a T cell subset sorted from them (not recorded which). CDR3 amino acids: CASSSPHDTQYF. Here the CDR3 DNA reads TGTGCCAGCAGTTCACCACACGATACGCAGTATTTT.